Following are 13 T cell receptor beta chains from one sample sequenced in a study of T cells in Graves' hyperthyroidism and ophthalmopathy. TCR beta CDR3 sequences were amplified from RNA transcripts. During a first-round RT-PCR of the TCR CDR3, the HTBI primer set was used. TCRdb reanalysed the multiplex PCR reads using MiXCR and keeps one entry per CDR3 protein. Counted here are about 580,000 distinct CDR3 sequences, 11% to 15% occurring once; the ten biggest clones make up almost 6%. Sample: blood. The source is a woman under 40 with Graves' hyperthyroidism that later progressed to Graves' ophthalmopathy.

A few counts support this clonotype. The rearrangement uses TRBV30 and TRBJ2-7; D perhaps matches TRBD1 (5 bases). The V end lost 0 bases, the J end lost 5 bases, and 8 bases lay between the germline ends. The CDR3 covers 12 residues. Germline-derived CDR1 and CDR2 are GTSNPN and SVGIG (reference sequence). The CDR3 nucleotides read TGTGCCTGGAGTGTACAGGCCAACGAGCAGTACTTC. It yields the protein CAWSVQANEQYF.

This clonotype occurred many times. This rearrangement joins TRBV6-1 to TRBJ2-1; unclear D gene. The CDR3 covers 16 residues. Trimming removed 6 bases at V and 0 bases at J, with 15 bases between. Germline values: CDR1 MNHNS, CDR2 SASEGT. DNA of the CDR3: TGTGCCAGCAGACTCGTGACGGCAAGCTCCTACAATGAGCAGTTCTTC. Its protein is CASRLVTASSYNEQFF.

Notes on this clonotype: This may come from a read error, since a much larger clone is one base off. V usage is TRBV5-1 and J usage is TRBJ1-1; TRBD1 agrees at 8 bases. The CDR3 has 15 amino acids. CDR1 is SGHRS and CDR2 is YFSETQ in the germline V gene. This CDR3 is CTSSGSTTGGTEAFF. CDR3 bases: TGCACCAGCAGCGGTTCTACAACAGGGGGCACTGAAGCTTTCTTT.

This clonotype was seen repeatedly, ten times or more. The J gene is TRBJ2-5, the V gene TRBV20-1; D perhaps matches TRBD1 (5 bases). The CDR3 is made up of 13 amino acids. V was shortened by 6 bases and J by 0 bases, with 11 bases between the two germline ends. From germline, CDR1 is DFQATT and CDR2 SNEGSKA (reference sequence). DNA for the CDR3: TGCAGTGCCGACCAGGGTAACCAAGAGACCCAGTACTTC. Protein product: CSADQGNQETQYF.

This clonotype was observed many times. The chain carries TRBV30 and TRBJ1-2; no clear D. Germline V lookup: CDR1 GTSNPN, CDR2 SVGIG (reference sequence). The CDR3 is made up of 13 amino acids. The V end lost 0 bases, the J end lost 8 bases, and 13 bases lay between the germline ends. The CDR3 spells CAWSVRTLSGYTF. The CDR3 DNA reads as TGTGCCTGGAGTGTACGAACCCTCAGCGGCTACACCTTC.

V gene TRBV4-1 combines with J gene TRBJ2-7, with 10 bases lining up with TRBD2. Germline-derived CDR1 and CDR2 are MGHRA and YSYEKL. The V and J ends lost 9 bases and 10 bases, in that order; junction bases with no gene match: 6. The CDR3 length is 11 residues. The CDR3 DNA is TGCGCCAGTGACAGCGGGAGGGATCAGTACTTC. Translation: CASDSGRDQYF.

Many counts were recorded for this clonotype. V gene TRBV2 combines with J gene TRBJ2-1; D not certain. Per the germline V gene, CDR1 is SNHLY and CDR2 is FYNNEI. This CDR3 spans 13 amino acids. V was clipped by 6 bases and J by 1 base, with 7 bases between them. DNA of the CDR3: TGTGCCAGCAGAGTATTATCCTACAATGAGCAGTTCTTC. Residues: CASRVLSYNEQFF.

This clonotype was observed at least ten times. The chain links TRBV12-3 or TRBV12-4 to TRBJ1-2, with 10 nucleotides matching TRBD1. The CDR3 runs 13 residues. V lost 1 base and J lost 8; bases outside the gene matches: 1. The CDR3 sequence is CASSLVDRGGYTF. CDR3 sequence (DNA): TGTGCCAGCAGTTTAGTGGACAGGGGGGGCTACACCTTC.

This clonotype was observed at least ten times. The missing conserved phenylalanine or tryptophan at the end of this CDR3 makes a read error likely. The V and J genes are TRBV2 and TRBJ1-1, with TRBD1 matching 8 bases. CDR1 is SNHLY and CDR2 is FYNNEI in the germline V gene. The CDR3 runs 15 residues. The V and J ends lost 8 bases and 3 bases, in that order; junction bases with no gene match: 11. The CDR3 loop is CASGYRGYEDTEAFC. The CDR3 region has the DNA TGTGCCAGCGGATACAGGGGGTATGAAGACACTGAAGCTTTCTGT.

This clonotype has only a few counts. The chain is built from TRBV5-6 and TRBJ2-7; 8 bases align to TRBD1. With 0 bases clipped from V and 2 bases from J, the junction kept 4 bases outside the gene matches. This CDR3 region has 15 residues. Germline CDR1 SGHDT, CDR2 YYEEEE. Here the CDR3 reads CASSLVGTGTYEQYF. CDR3 in DNA: TGTGCCAGCAGCTTGGTGGGGACAGGCACCTACGAGCAGTACTTC.

This clonotype is a singleton in its sample. The chain is built from TRBV2 and TRBJ2-5; 13 positions agree with TRBD2. CDR1 is SNHLY and CDR2 is FYNNEI in the germline V gene. With V trimmed by 9 bases and J by 1 base, 5 bases remained unmatched. This CDR3 is built from 15 residues. CDR3 sequence reads: CARGLAGVSQETQYF. The CDR3 DNA sequence: TGTGCCAGAGGACTAGCGGGAGTTAGCCAAGAGACCCAGTACTTC.

To note about this clonotype: Compared with germline, one end of the junction differs, possibly owing to a read error. This chain uses TRBV6-2 or TRBV6-3 with TRBJ2-2; no firm D call. CDR1 MNHEY and CDR2 SVGEGT come from the germline V gene. This CDR3 has 11 amino acids. As DNA, the CDR3 is TGTGCCGGCAGTTACTCTGGGGAGCTGTTTTTT. This translates into CAGSYSGELFF.

This clonotype appeared a few times. The chain has TRBV29-1 and TRBJ1-2; D is unclear. Germline lookup yields CDR1 SQVTM and CDR2 ANQGSEA. V lost 1 base, J lost 5 bases, and 8 bases lay in between. CDR3 length: 12 amino acids. The CDR3 region has the DNA TGCAGCGTTGAAGCAGCGCCTTATGGCTACACCTTC. Encoded protein: CSVEAAPYGYTF.